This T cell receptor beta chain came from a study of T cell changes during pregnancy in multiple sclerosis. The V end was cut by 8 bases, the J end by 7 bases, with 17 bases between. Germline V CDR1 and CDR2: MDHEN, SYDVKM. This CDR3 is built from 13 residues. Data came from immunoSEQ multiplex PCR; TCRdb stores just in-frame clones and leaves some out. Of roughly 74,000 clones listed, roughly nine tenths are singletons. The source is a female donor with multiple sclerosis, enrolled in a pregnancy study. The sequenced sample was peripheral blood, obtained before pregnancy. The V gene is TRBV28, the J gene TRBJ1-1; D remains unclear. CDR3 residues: CASGLTLAVEAFF. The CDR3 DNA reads TGTGCCAGCGGCCTTACATTAGCCGTTGAAGCTTTCTTT.